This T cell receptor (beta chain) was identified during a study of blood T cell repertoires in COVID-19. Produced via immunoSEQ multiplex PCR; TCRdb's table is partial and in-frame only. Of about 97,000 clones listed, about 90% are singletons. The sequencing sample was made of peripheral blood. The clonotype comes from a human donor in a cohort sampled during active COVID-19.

The CDR3 DNA follows: TGTGCCAGCAGCTTAGAAGGGGTAGTCCATGAGCAGTTCTTC. Protein: CASSLEGVVHEQFF. The rearrangement uses TRBV11-2 and TRBJ2-1; TRBD1 might be the D (5 bases). Germline V lookup: CDR1 SGHAT, CDR2 FQNNGV. V was shortened by 0 bases and J by 8 bases, with 11 bases between the two germline ends. This CDR3 is 14 amino acids long.